The 25 T cell receptor beta chains in this list originate from one sample, sequenced in a study of early T cells in non-severe SARS-CoV-2 infection. TCRdb reanalysed the 5' RACE reads using MiXCR and keeps one entry per CDR3 protein. The sample lists about 99,000 distinct CDR3 sequences, around a sixth occurring once. The sample comprised whole blood. These receptors were taken from an adult who was a healthcare worker with PCR-confirmed SARS-CoV-2 infection or an uninfected control (not recorded which).

This clonotype came up many times. The chain uses TRBV6-6 and TRBJ2-5; 10 bases fit TRBD2. The CDR3 has 17 amino acids. Per germline, CDR1 MNHNY and CDR2 SVGAGI (reference sequence). J lost 4 bases, V lost 5 bases, and 13 bases had no gene match. CDR3: CASSRRGTSVTGETQYF. DNA for the CDR3: TGTGCCAGCAGTCGCCGGGGGACTAGCGTTACGGGAGAGACCCAGTACTTC.

This clonotype occurred many times. The V call is TRBV6-6, the J call TRBJ1-1; D remains unclear. CDR3 size: 14 residues. V was pared by 6 bases and J by 11 bases, with 22 bases between. Germline V gives CDR1 MNHNY, CDR2 SVGAGI (reference sequence). The CDR3 loop reads CASSPARVGNVAFF. DNA of the CDR3: TGTGCCAGCAGCCCCGCTCGCGTGGGCAATGTCGCTTTCTTT.

The CDR3 is CASSQDGYGYTF. The CDR3 bases are TGTGCCAGCAGCCAGGACGGGTATGGCTACACCTTC. The chain has TRBV3-1 and TRBJ1-2, with D hard to call. The germline CDR1 and CDR2 sequences are LGHDT and YNNKEL (reference sequence). The V gene lost 3 bases and the J gene lost 5 bases, with 7 bases spanning the gap. The CDR3 length is 12 residues.

This clonotype was seen repeatedly, ten times or more. This sequence joins TRBV19 and TRBJ1-5; TRBD1 aligns across 7 bases. The germline CDR1 and CDR2 sequences are LNHDA and SQIVND (reference sequence). This CDR3 spans 15 amino acids. The V and J ends lost 6 bases and 4 bases, in that order; junction bases with no gene match: 9. The CDR3 sequence: CASSITDRVNQPQHF. In DNA, the CDR3 is TGTGCCAGTAGCATAACCGACAGGGTTAATCAGCCCCAGCATTTT.

V is TRBV29-1 and J is TRBJ2-5, with D tentatively TRBD1 (6 bases). The CDR3 covers 13 residues. The germline CDR1 and CDR2 sequences are SQVTM and ANQGSEA. With 3 bases removed from V and 5 bases from J, the gap between germline ends came to 13 bases. The CDR3 coding sequence is TGCAGCGTTGACTCAGGGGACGGGGAGACCCAGTACTTC. Translating it yields CSVDSGDGETQYF.

This clonotype was detected only a few times. The V gene is TRBV4-2, the J gene TRBJ2-5; D remains ambiguous. This CDR3 is built from 16 residues. Germline-derived CDR1 and CDR2 are LGHNA and YNFKEQ. Trimming took 0 bases from V and 5 from J, leaving 16 bases between them. The CDR3 DNA sequence: TGTGCCAGCAGCCAAGATGAGGCTGGGGTCGAGGAGACCCAGTACTTC. Its translation: CASSQDEAGVEETQYF.

V is TRBV15 and J is TRBJ1-2, with D unresolved. CDR3 length equals 16 residues. Germline V gene lookup returns CDR1 LNHNV and CDR2 YYDKDF (reference sequence). Trimming removed 0 bases from V and 2 bases from J, with 13 bases in between. The DNA for the CDR3 is TGTGCCACCAGCAGAGATGGTGGAGGACGGAACTATGGCTACACCTTC. This sequence encodes CATSRDGGGRNYGYTF. The full variable domain, its missing parts supplied by reference TRBV15 and TRBJ1-2, is DAMVIQNPRYQVTQFGKPVTLSCSQTLNHNVMYWYQQKSSQAPKLLFHYYDKDFNNEADTPDNFQSRRPNTSFCFLDIRSPGLGDTAMYLCATSRDGGGRNYGYTFGSGTRLTVV.

This sequence joins TRBV21-1 and TRBJ1-1. TRBV21-1 is shown as a pseudogene. The CDR3 extends over 12 amino acids. The CDR3, as DNA: TGTGCCACAAGACATCTGAACACTGAAGCTTTCTTT. Translated, it gives CATRHLNTEAFF.

This clonotype was counted a few times. CDR3 in DNA: TGCGCCAGCAGCGCCTTAAGAGAGACAGGGGGTTATGGCTACACCTTC. Translation gives CASSALRETGGYGYTF. This rearrangement joins TRBV5-1 to TRBJ1-2; 9 positions match TRBD1. CDR3 size: 16 residues. The germline V gene encodes CDR1 SGHRS and CDR2 YFSETQ. V shed 4 bases, J shed 5 bases, and the junction held 12 bases outside the gene matches.

This clonotype occurred a few times. The rearrangement links TRBV28 to TRBJ2-7; tentatively, D is TRBD1 (6 bases). The CDR3 has 14 amino acids. Germline V gene data show CDR1 as MDHEN and CDR2 as SYDVKM. V was cut by 5 bases and J by 5 bases, with 16 bases left in between. The CDR3: CASSIRQVINEQYF. The CDR3 DNA reads TGTGCCAGCAGTATTAGACAGGTAATCAACGAGCAGTACTTC.

This clonotype was observed a handful of times. The V and J genes are TRBV7-2 and TRBJ2-5; 9 bases line up with TRBD2. The CDR3 runs to 14 residues. Germline V CDR1 and CDR2: SGHTA, FQGNSA. The J segment lost 3 bases and the V segment lost 5 bases, leaving 4 bases of the junction unmatched. In DNA, the CDR3 is TGTGCCAGCAGCCGAATAGCGGGAGAAGAGACCCAGTACTTC. Its translation: CASSRIAGEETQYF.

This clonotype has more than one count but fewer than ten. V is TRBV20-1 and J is TRBJ2-3, with 13 bases that match TRBD2. This CDR3 has 18 amino acids. Germline assignment: CDR1 DFQATT and CDR2 SNEGSKA (reference sequence). Trimming at V came to 0 bases and at J to 6 bases, leaving 12 bases not matched to a gene. The CDR3 here is CSARDPTRTSGSSDTQYF. DNA for the CDR3: TGCAGTGCTAGAGATCCTACCCGGACTAGCGGGAGTTCCGATACGCAGTATTTT.

The chain recombines TRBV20-1 with TRBJ2-1, with TRBD2 matching 9 bases. The germline V gene encodes CDR1 DFQATT and CDR2 SNEGSKA (reference sequence). The junction had 15 bases not matched to a gene; V was cut back by 5 bases and J by 7 bases. CDR3 length: 16 residues. Written as DNA, the CDR3 is TGCAGTGCTTACCCCTTTCCAGCGGGGGGAAGGAATGAGCAGTTCTTC. This codes for CSAYPFPAGGRNEQFF.

In this sample, this clonotype turned up a few times. CDR3 nucleotides: TGCAGTGCCAGGACAGGGAGCACTAAAGAGACCCAGTACTTC. Translated: CSARTGSTKETQYF. V usage is TRBV20-1 and J usage is TRBJ2-5; 8 nucleotides match TRBD1. The ends lost 6 bases at V and 3 bases at J; junction bases unmatched: 9. The CDR3 sequence is 14 residues long. The V gene's germline CDR1 is DFQATT and CDR2 SNEGSKA (reference sequence).

J is TRBJ2-7 and V is TRBV28; D is tentatively TRBD1 or TRBD2 (6 bases each). The CDR3 spans 14 residues. Looked up from germline, CDR1 is MDHEN and CDR2 is SYDVKM. V dropped 10 bases and J dropped 3 bases, with 19 bases sitting between them. CDR3 sequence (DNA): TGTGCCACCCGAGGAAGGGGGGAGAACTACGAGCAGTACTTC. Amino acid sequence: CATRGRGENYEQYF.

This chain connects TRBV29-1 to TRBJ2-1; 9 nucleotides match TRBD2. The CDR3 totals 17 residues. V gave up 3 bases and J gave up 8 bases; unmatched junction bases: 17. Germline values: CDR1 SQVTM, CDR2 ANQGSEA. This chain's CDR3 is CSVDLGAPGLAGDEQFF. The CDR3 DNA sequence: TGCAGCGTTGACCTAGGGGCCCCGGGACTAGCCGGCGATGAGCAGTTCTTC.

The CDR3 protein is CASSPRGTNTGELFF. The CDR3, as DNA: TGTGCCAGCAGTCCCCGCGGGACTAACACCGGGGAGCTGTTTTTT. The rearrangement links TRBV12-3 or TRBV12-4 to TRBJ2-2; D is perhaps TRBD2 (6 bases). Trimming removed 5 bases at V and 2 bases at J, with 12 bases between. The CDR3 is made up of 15 amino acids.

In nucleotides, the CDR3 is TGTGCCTGGAGTCTTCCCCTAGGGACTAGCGGGAGAAGGACAGAGACCCAGTACTTC. Protein sequence: CAWSLPLGTSGRRTETQYF. The chain uses TRBV30 and TRBJ2-5; 14 nucleotides match TRBD2. The CDR3 contains 19 residues. Germline lookup yields CDR1 GTSNPN and CDR2 SVGIG (reference sequence). Trimming removed 2 bases from V and 4 bases from J; junction bases left unmatched: 15.

This clonotype has only a few counts. This chain connects TRBV7-9 to TRBJ2-1, with 12 bases identical to TRBD2. The CDR3 spans 15 residues. J was trimmed by 9 bases and V by 5 bases; bases with no gene match: 8. CDR1 SEHNR and CDR2 FQNEAQ come from the germline V gene (reference sequence). CDR3 sequence: CASSQTSGSWSEQFF. For the CDR3, the DNA is TGTGCCAGCAGCCAGACTAGCGGGAGCTGGTCTGAGCAGTTCTTC.

This chain links TRBV27 with TRBJ2-3; a possible D gene is TRBD2 (6 bases). With 1 base removed from V and 6 bases from J, the gap between germline ends came to 8 bases. The CDR3 extends over 13 amino acids. From germline, CDR1 is MNHEY and CDR2 SMNVEV (reference sequence). Here the CDR3 reads CASSLFGGDTQYF. Here the CDR3 DNA reads TGTGCCAGCAGTTTATTTGGGGGGGATACGCAGTATTTT.

V is TRBV12-3 or TRBV12-4 and J is TRBJ2-3, with 11 bases fitting TRBD2. V shed 7 bases, J shed 5 bases, and the junction held 8 bases outside the gene matches. This CDR3 spans 15 amino acids. CDR3 DNA sequence: TGTGCCAGCACAATTAGCGGGGGGGCCGAAGATACGCAGTATTTT. Protein: CASTISGGAEDTQYF.

This clonotype was found a few times. J is TRBJ2-1 and V is TRBV5-1; D is possibly TRBD1 or TRBD2 (7 bases each). Germline CDR1 is SGHRS and CDR2 is YFSETQ. Trimming took off 4 bases at V and 2 bases at J, with 13 bases between the two ends. The CDR3 extends over 15 amino acids. The CDR3 region is CASSRGGGAYNEQFF. The CDR3 coding sequence is TGCGCCAGCAGCCGGGGAGGGGGCGCCTACAATGAGCAGTTCTTC.

The chain recombines TRBV29-1 with TRBJ2-3; D gene unclear. CDR1 and CDR2 from the germline V gene are SQVTM and ANQGSEA. The length of the CDR3 is 13 residues. V shed 2 bases and J shed 0 bases, with 6 bases lying between them. The CDR3 nucleotides read TGCAGCGTTGAACCCCCGAGCACAGATACGCAGTATTTT. This translates into CSVEPPSTDTQYF.

This clonotype was recorded a few times. This rearrangement joins TRBV7-9 to TRBJ2-7; D is unresolved. Germline V lookup: CDR1 SEHNR, CDR2 FQNEAQ (reference sequence). V lost 3 bases, J lost 2 bases, and 8 bases lay in between. The CDR3 extends over 13 amino acids. The CDR3 loop is CASSFTGAYEQYF. CDR3 coding DNA: TGTGCCAGCAGCTTTACGGGCGCCTACGAGCAGTACTTC.

The CDR3 nucleotides are TGTGCCAGCAGTGAAGTGACAGCCTACGAGCAGTACTTC. This encodes CASSEVTAYEQYF. The V gene is TRBV6-1, the J gene TRBJ2-7, with D tentatively TRBD1 (5 bases). With 1 base removed from V and 2 bases from J, the gap between germline ends came to 6 bases. Looked up from germline, CDR1 is MNHNS and CDR2 is SASEGT. This CDR3 is 13 amino acids long.